The 16 T cell receptor beta chains below were found in one sample sequenced in a study of T cells in localized non-small cell lung cancer. Repertoires were generated with immunoSEQ multiplex PCR, while TCRdb's copy carries only in-frame clones and drops some. The data contain tens of thousands of clones, about nine tenths of them singletons. The sequencing used peripheral blood, collected before any cancer treatment. These receptors all stem from a woman aged 35 to 70 with stage I lung adenocarcinoma.

CDR3 region: CATSIESVSGIPYEQYF. Written as DNA, the CDR3 is TGTGCCACCAGCATTGAATCGGTCAGCGGGATCCCCTACGAGCAGTACTTC. J is TRBJ2-7 and V is TRBV15, with 7 positions matching TRBD2. Germline V lookup: CDR1 LNHNV, CDR2 YYDKDF (reference sequence). The trim removed 4 bases at V and 2 bases at J, leaving 14 bases unmatched. The CDR3 has 17 residues.

The V call is TRBV30, the J call TRBJ1-1; weak D call: TRBD1 (6 bases). Per the germline V gene, CDR1 is GTSNPN and CDR2 is SVGIG (reference sequence). V gave up 8 bases and J gave up 5 bases, with 18 bases separating them. The CDR3 has 13 amino acids. CDR3 region: CAGGVGQGTEAFF. DNA of the CDR3: TGTGCCGGGGGCGTGGGACAAGGGACTGAAGCTTTCTTT. The full variable domain, with the rest looked up from reference TRBV30 and TRBJ1-1, is SQTIHQWPATLVQPVGSPLSLECTVEGTSNPNLYWYRQAAGRGLQLLFYSVGIGQISSEVPQNLSASRPQDRQFILSSKKLLLSDSGFYLCAGGVGQGTEAFFGQGTRLTVV.

J is TRBJ2-3 and V is TRBV28; D remains unclear. Germline V gene lookup returns CDR1 MDHEN and CDR2 SYDVKM. This CDR3 region has 15 residues. Trimming removed 3 bases at V and 0 bases at J, with 10 bases between. This CDR3 reads CASSFSRTSTDTQYF. In DNA form, the CDR3 reads TGTGCCAGCAGTTTCTCACGAACTAGCACAGATACGCAGTATTTT.

The chain has TRBV4-3 and TRBJ2-3; 10 bases align to TRBD2. The J segment lost 4 bases and the V segment lost 0 bases, leaving 10 bases of the junction unmatched. CDR3 length equals 18 residues. The germline CDR1 and CDR2 sequences are LGHNA and YSLEER. For the CDR3, the DNA is TGCGCCAGCAGCCAAGAGTTAGGGCTAGCGGGAGCCCCAGATACGCAGTATTTT. This gives the protein CASSQELGLAGAPDTQYF.

V is TRBV28 and J is TRBJ1-3, with D maybe TRBD1 (6 bases). The V and J ends lost 7 bases and 0 bases respectively, with 19 bases between them. Germline lookup yields CDR1 MDHEN and CDR2 SYDVKM. This CDR3 region has 17 residues. CDR3 sequence: CASTPSPKGVSGNTIYF. The CDR3, as DNA: TGTGCCAGCACCCCATCCCCCAAGGGGGTCTCTGGAAACACCATATATTTT. Looking up the rest from reference TRBV28 and TRBJ1-3 gives the full variable domain: DVKVTQSSRYLVKRTGEKVFLECVQDMDHENMFWYRQDPGLGLRLIYFSYDVKMKEKGDIPEGYSVSREKKERFSLILESASTNQTSMYLCASTPSPKGVSGNTIYFGEGSWLTVV.

This clone came up once. This chain uses TRBV19 with TRBJ2-1; D is perhaps TRBD2 (6 bases). V lost 6 bases to trimming and J lost 4 bases, with 16 bases between them. The CDR3 runs to 15 residues. Looked up from germline, CDR1 is LNHDA and CDR2 is SQIVND (reference sequence). CDR3 in amino acids: CASSEAASAYNEQFF. The CDR3 DNA reads as TGTGCCAGTAGCGAGGCGGCTAGCGCGTACAATGAGCAGTTCTTC.

This sequence joins TRBV28 and TRBJ2-7; TRBD2 matches 7 bases. The CDR3 contains 14 residues. J was trimmed by 2 bases and V by 7 bases; bases with no gene match: 8. Looked up from germline, CDR1 is MDHEN and CDR2 is SYDVKM. CDR3 DNA: TGTGCCAGCAAAAGGGGCGGGAGTACCTACGAGCAGTACTTC. This translates into CASKRGGSTYEQYF.

This chain connects TRBV30 to TRBJ2-1, with 11 bases fitting TRBD2. CDR1 and CDR2 (germline): GTSNPN, SVGIG (reference sequence). V lost 2 bases and J lost 6; bases outside the gene matches: 6. The length of the CDR3 is 15 residues. CDR3 amino acids: CAWSSRLAGGNEQFF. The CDR3 bases are TGTGCCTGGAGTTCGAGGCTAGCGGGGGGCAATGAGCAGTTCTTC.

A remark on this clone: The sample carries other DNA sequences with the same CDR3. The chain employs TRBV7-9 and TRBJ2-1, with a tentative D call TRBD1 (5 bases). The CDR3 extends over 16 amino acids. Germline V gene lookup returns CDR1 SEHNR and CDR2 FQNEAQ (reference sequence). Trimming stripped 0 bases from V and 2 bases from J, with 11 bases between. The CDR3: CASSLALAGTYNEQFF. CDR3 sequence (DNA): TGTGCCAGCAGCTTAGCGCTGGCAGGGACCTACAATGAGCAGTTCTTC.

The V and J genes are TRBV2 and TRBJ2-5; perhaps D is TRBD1 or TRBD2 (5 bases each). Germline V lookup: CDR1 SNHLY, CDR2 FYNNEI. The CDR3 is 12 amino acids. The CDR3 protein is CGDGISGETQYF. DNA of the CDR3: TGTGGGGACGGGATCTCGGGAGAGACCCAGTACTTC. Full variable domain (outside the CDR3, taken from reference TRBV2 and TRBJ2-5): EPEVTQTPSHQVTQMGQEVILRCVPISNHLYFYWYRQILGQKVEFLVSFYNNEISEKSEIFDDQFSVERPDGSNFTLKIRSTKLEDSAMYFCGDGISGETQYFGPGTRLLVL.

This chain connects TRBV11-2 to TRBJ2-7; 10 nucleotides agree with TRBD1. The CDR3 is made up of 15 amino acids. V lost 3 bases to trimming and J lost 4 bases; unmatched junction nucleotides: 6. The germline V gene encodes CDR1 SGHAT and CDR2 FQNNGV. CDR3 region: CASSFGTGDFYEQYF. CDR3 DNA: TGTGCCAGCAGCTTTGGGACAGGGGATTTTTACGAGCAGTACTTC.

CDR3 in DNA: TGCGCCAGCAGCCAAGCGTCTTTCAGCTCCTACGAGCAGTACTTC. Residues: CASSQASFSSYEQYF. The J gene is TRBJ2-7, the V gene TRBV4-1; D gene ambiguous. Trimming removed 1 base at V and 0 bases at J, with 10 bases between. Per germline, CDR1 MGHRA and CDR2 YSYEKL. This CDR3 spans 15 amino acids.

This sequence joins TRBV2 and TRBJ2-1, with 8 nucleotides matching TRBD1. The germline V gene has CDR1 SNHLY and CDR2 FYNNEI. The junction had 8 bases not matched to a gene; V was cut back by 5 bases and J by 8 bases. This CDR3 contains 14 residues. CDR3 region: CASSSDRVWYEQFF. CDR3 nucleotides: TGTGCCAGCAGTTCGGACAGGGTTTGGTATGAGCAGTTCTTC.

This rearrangement joins TRBV2 to TRBJ1-4; possibly TRBD1 for D (6 bases). Germline V gene lookup returns CDR1 SNHLY and CDR2 FYNNEI. The CDR3 runs 14 residues. V lost 4 bases and J 2 bases, leaving 8 bases between the germline ends. This CDR3 reads CASSVGQTNEKLFF. CDR3 DNA sequence: TGTGCCAGCAGTGTAGGACAGACTAATGAAAAACTGTTTTTT.

This sequence joins TRBV11-2 and TRBJ1-3; D gene unclear. Per germline, CDR1 SGHAT and CDR2 FQNNGV. CDR3 length: 15 residues. Trimming removed 5 bases from V and 0 bases from J, with 11 bases in between. Written as DNA, the CDR3 is TGTGCCAGCAGCCAAGGACCGATCTCTGGAAACACCATATATTTT. It specifies CASSQGPISGNTIYF. Complete variable domain (other parts from reference TRBV11-2 and TRBJ1-3): EAGVAQSPRYKIIEKRQSVAFWCNPISGHATLYWYQQILGQGPKLLIQFQNNGVVDDSQLPKDRFSAERLKGVDSTLKIQPAKLEDSAVYLCASSQGPISGNTIYFGEGSWLTVV.

The rearrangement links TRBV6-5 to TRBJ2-3, with D tentatively TRBD1 (6 bases). Germline V gives CDR1 MNHEY, CDR2 SVGAGI. The CDR3 is 14 amino acids. Trimming stripped 2 bases from V and 1 base from J, with 7 bases between. The CDR3 DNA is TGTGCCAGCAGTTACGGGGGCCGCACAGATACGCAGTATTTT. Translation: CASSYGGRTDTQYF.